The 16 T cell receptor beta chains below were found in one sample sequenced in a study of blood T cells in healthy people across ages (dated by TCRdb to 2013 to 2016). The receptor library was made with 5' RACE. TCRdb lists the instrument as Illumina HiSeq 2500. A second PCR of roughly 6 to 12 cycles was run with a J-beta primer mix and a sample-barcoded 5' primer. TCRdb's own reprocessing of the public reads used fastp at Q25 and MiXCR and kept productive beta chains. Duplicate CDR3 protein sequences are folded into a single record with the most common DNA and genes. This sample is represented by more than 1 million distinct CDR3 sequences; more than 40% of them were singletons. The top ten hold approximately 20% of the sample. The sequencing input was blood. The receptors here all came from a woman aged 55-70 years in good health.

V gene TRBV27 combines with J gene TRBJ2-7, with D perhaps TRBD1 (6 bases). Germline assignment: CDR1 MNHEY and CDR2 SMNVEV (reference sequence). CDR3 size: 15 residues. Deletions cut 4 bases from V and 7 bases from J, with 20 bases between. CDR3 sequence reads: CASSWGPPPYNEQYF. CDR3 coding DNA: TGTGCCAGCAGTTGGGGGCCCCCTCCATACAATGAGCAGTACTTC.

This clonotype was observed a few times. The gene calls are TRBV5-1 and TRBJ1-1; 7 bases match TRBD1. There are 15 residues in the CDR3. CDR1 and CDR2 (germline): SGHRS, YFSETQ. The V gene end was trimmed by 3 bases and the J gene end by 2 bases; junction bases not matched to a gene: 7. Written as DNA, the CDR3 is TGCGCCAGCAGCTATAAGGGGACAGATAACACTGAAGCTTTCTTT. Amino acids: CASSYKGTDNTEAFF.

This chain's CDR3 is CASSVPMGLAAETQYF. For the CDR3, the DNA is TGTGCCAGCAGCGTACCGATGGGACTAGCGGCCGAGACCCAGTACTTC. V and J are TRBV7-8 and TRBJ2-5; 11 bases agree with TRBD2. J lost 5 bases, V lost 5 bases, and 10 bases had no gene match. The CDR3 extends over 16 amino acids. Germline CDR1 reads SGHVS; CDR2 reads FQNEAQ.

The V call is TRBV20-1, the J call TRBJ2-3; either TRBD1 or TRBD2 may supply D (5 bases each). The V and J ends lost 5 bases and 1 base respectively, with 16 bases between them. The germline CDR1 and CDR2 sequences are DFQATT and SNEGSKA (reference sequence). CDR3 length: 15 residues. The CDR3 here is CSAPDRDERTDTQYF. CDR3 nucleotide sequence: TGCAGTGCTCCGGACCGGGACGAACGCACAGATACGCAGTATTTT.

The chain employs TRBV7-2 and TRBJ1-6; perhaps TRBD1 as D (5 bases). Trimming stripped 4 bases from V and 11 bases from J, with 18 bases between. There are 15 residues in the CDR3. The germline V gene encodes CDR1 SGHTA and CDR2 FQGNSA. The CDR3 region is CASSSTAGSRTPLHF. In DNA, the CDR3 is TGTGCCAGCAGCTCCACGGCAGGGAGCCGGACACCCCTCCACTTT.

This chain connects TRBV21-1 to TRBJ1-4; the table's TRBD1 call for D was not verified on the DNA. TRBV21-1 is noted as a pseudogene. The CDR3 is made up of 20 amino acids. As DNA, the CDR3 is TGTGCCGGCAGCAAAGGAGGACAGGCCCCCGATTCGAGCTGGCTGGAAAAACTGTTTTTT. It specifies CAGSKGGQAPDSSWLEKLFF.

CDR3 loop: CASSSGLAVAWEQYF. DNA of the CDR3: TGCGCCAGCAGCTCAGGACTAGCGGTCGCCTGGGAGCAGTACTTC. The chain uses TRBV5-1 and TRBJ2-4; 10 bases are shared with TRBD2. The CDR3 is 15 amino acids. CDR1 and CDR2 (germline): SGHRS, YFSETQ. With 3 bases clipped from V and 13 bases from J, the junction kept 13 bases outside the gene matches.

CDR3 nucleotide sequence: TGTGCCAGCAGTTACCCCCAGGGGTACAACACTGAAGCTTTCTTT. The encoded protein is CASSYPQGYNTEAFF. This sequence joins TRBV6-6 and TRBJ1-1; D possibly corresponds to TRBD1 (6 bases). Germline CDR1 MNHNY, CDR2 SVGAGI (reference sequence). V shed 2 bases and J shed 2 bases, with 12 bases lying between them. CDR3 length equals 15 residues.

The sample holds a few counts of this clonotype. This CDR3 is CASSWSNGETQYF. The CDR3 region has the DNA TGCGCCAGCAGCTGGTCAAACGGAGAGACCCAGTACTTC. V gene TRBV5-1 combines with J gene TRBJ2-7; D is ambiguous. TRBJ2-5 matches the DNA end more closely, so the J call is doubtful. From germline, CDR1 is SGHRS and CDR2 YFSETQ. The CDR3 extends over 13 amino acids.

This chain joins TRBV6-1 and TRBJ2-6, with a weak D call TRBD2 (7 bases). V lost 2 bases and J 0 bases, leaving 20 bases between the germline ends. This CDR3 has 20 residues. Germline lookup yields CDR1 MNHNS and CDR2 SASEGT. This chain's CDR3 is CASSERSTGRGFSGANVLTF. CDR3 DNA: TGTGCCAGCAGTGAAAGGTCCACAGGGAGGGGCTTCTCTGGGGCCAACGTCCTGACTTTC.

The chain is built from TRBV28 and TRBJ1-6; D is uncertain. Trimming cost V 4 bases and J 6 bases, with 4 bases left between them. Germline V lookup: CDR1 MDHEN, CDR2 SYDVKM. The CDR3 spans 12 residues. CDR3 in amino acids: CASSSTNSPLHF. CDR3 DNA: TGTGCCAGCAGTTCGACTAATTCACCCCTCCACTTT.

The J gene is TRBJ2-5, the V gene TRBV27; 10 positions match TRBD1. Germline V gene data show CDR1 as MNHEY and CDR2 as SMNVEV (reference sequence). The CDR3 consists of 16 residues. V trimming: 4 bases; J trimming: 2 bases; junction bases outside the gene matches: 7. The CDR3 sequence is CASSSRQGAAQETQYF. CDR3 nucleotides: TGTGCCAGCAGTTCACGACAGGGGGCTGCGCAAGAGACCCAGTACTTC.

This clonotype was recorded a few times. This CDR3 reads CASSLSPSSGEQYF. The CDR3 bases are TGTGCCAGCAGCTTATCCCCTAGTTCGGGCGAGCAGTACTTC. The chain combines TRBV7-2 with TRBJ2-7; D is unclear. Germline loops: CDR1 SGHTA, CDR2 FQGNSA. The CDR3 extends over 14 amino acids. Trimming pared 2 bases from V and 6 bases from J, leaving 14 bases between.

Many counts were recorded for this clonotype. CDR3 protein: CASSLLVASGAEQYF. CDR3 DNA: TGTGCCAGCAGTTTATTAGTAGCTAGCGGGGCCGAGCAGTACTTC. This chain links TRBV27 with TRBJ2-7; 9 bases line up with TRBD2. The CDR3 length is 15 residues. V dropped 1 base and J dropped 6; count of bases not matched to a gene: 7. Germline loops: CDR1 MNHEY, CDR2 SMNVEV (reference sequence).

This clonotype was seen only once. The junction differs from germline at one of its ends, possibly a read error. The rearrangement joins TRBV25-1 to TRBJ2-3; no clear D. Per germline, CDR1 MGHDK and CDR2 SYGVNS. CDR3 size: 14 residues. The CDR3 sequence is CASSESSLPDTRYF. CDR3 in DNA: TGTGCCAGCAGTGAATCGTCTCTGCCAGATACGCGGTATTTT.

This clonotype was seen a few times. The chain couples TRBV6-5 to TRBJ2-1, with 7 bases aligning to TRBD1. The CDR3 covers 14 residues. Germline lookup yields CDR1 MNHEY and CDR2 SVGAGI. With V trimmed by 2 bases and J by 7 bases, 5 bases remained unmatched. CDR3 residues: CASSYGTEVNEQFF. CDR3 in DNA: TGTGCCAGCAGTTACGGGACAGAGGTAAATGAGCAGTTCTTC.